Presented here are 30 T cell receptor beta chains from one specimen sequenced in a study of blood T cell repertoires in COVID-19. Repertoires were generated with immunoSEQ multiplex PCR, while TCRdb's copy carries only in-frame clones and drops some. The sample includes around 190,000 clones, around 85% of them seen just once. The material sequenced was PBMCs or T cells enriched from blood (not recorded which). The source of these receptors is a woman in her twenties or thirties who had recovered from COVID-19.

J is TRBJ2-7 and V is TRBV2; D is possibly TRBD1 (6 bases). Trimming pared 6 bases from V and 2 bases from J, leaving 14 bases between. Looked up from germline, CDR1 is SNHLY and CDR2 is FYNNEI. This CDR3 has 14 amino acids. CDR3 sequence reads: CASRLQGPTYEQYF. CDR3 in DNA: TGTGCCAGCAGATTACAGGGACCTACCTACGAGCAGTACTTC.

The chain couples TRBV28 to TRBJ2-6; D call uncertain. V was clipped by 7 bases and J by 7 bases, with 11 bases between them. Looked up from germline, CDR1 is MDHEN and CDR2 is SYDVKM. The CDR3 is made up of 13 amino acids. CDR3 region: CASTTVGANVLTF. The CDR3 coding sequence is TGTGCCAGCACCACCGTGGGCGCCAACGTCCTGACTTTC.

V and J are TRBV19 and TRBJ1-6; 8 bases are shared with TRBD1. Trimming at V came to 5 bases and at J to 3 bases, leaving 3 bases not matched to a gene. Germline V gene lookup returns CDR1 LNHDA and CDR2 SQIVND (reference sequence). This CDR3 has 15 amino acids. Here the CDR3 reads CASSATGGYNSPLHF. DNA of the CDR3: TGTGCCAGTAGTGCCACAGGGGGCTATAATTCACCCCTCCACTTT.

The rearrangement joins TRBV7-2 to TRBJ2-5, with D perhaps TRBD1 (5 bases). This CDR3 is built from 15 residues. Trimming left V 0 bases short and J 6 bases short, with 14 bases between. Germline-derived CDR1 and CDR2 are SGHTA and FQGNSA. In DNA, the CDR3 is TGTGCCAGCAGCTTAGCATACCAGGGATTGAAGACCCAGTACTTC. This gives the protein CASSLAYQGLKTQYF. The full variable domain, completed using reference TRBV7-2 and TRBJ2-5, is GAGVSQSPSNKVTEKGKDVELRCDPISGHTALYWYRQSLGQGLEFLIYFQGNSAPDKSGLPSDRFSAERTGGSVSTLTIQRTQQEDSAVYLCASSLAYQGLKTQYFGPGTRLLVL.

Here the CDR3 DNA reads TGTGCCAGCAGTCCGACAGGGAATGTTAATTCACCCCTCCACTTT. Translated: CASSPTGNVNSPLHF. The genes are TRBV27 and TRBJ1-6; TRBD1 matches at 7 bases. This CDR3 contains 15 residues. Unmatched junction bases numbered 7, after V lost 5 bases and J lost 6 bases. Germline CDR1 MNHEY, CDR2 SMNVEV (reference sequence).

The chain combines TRBV7-9 with TRBJ2-3; D is undetermined. V lost 2 bases and J 11 bases, leaving 11 bases between the germline ends. This CDR3 region has 12 residues. Germline V gene sequence: CDR1 SEHNR, CDR2 FQNEAQ (reference sequence). CDR3 coding DNA: TGTGCCAGCAGCTTAAGGCTAGTTGGGCAGTATTTT. Amino acid sequence: CASSLRLVGQYF.

Only one count was recorded for this clone. This chain uses TRBV5-6 with TRBJ1-2, with TRBD1 matching over 9 bases. The CDR3 totals 15 residues. V lost 0 bases and J lost 4; bases outside the gene matches: 4. CDR1 and CDR2 from the germline V gene are SGHDT and YYEEEE. CDR3 residues: CASSLVPTGGYGYTF. The CDR3 coding sequence is TGTGCCAGCAGCTTGGTCCCGACAGGGGGCTATGGCTACACCTTC. The full variable domain, rest sourced from reference TRBV5-6 and TRBJ1-2, is DAGVTQSPTHLIKTRGQQVTLRCSPKSGHDTVSWYQQALGQGPQFIFQYYEEEERQRGNFPDRFSGHQFPNYSSELNVNALLLGDSALYLCASSLVPTGGYGYTFGSGTRLTVV.

The chain couples TRBV6-5 to TRBJ2-7; 8 bases align to TRBD1. The germline V gene encodes CDR1 MNHEY and CDR2 SVGAGI. This CDR3 region has 13 residues. With V trimmed by 5 bases and J by 7 bases, 7 bases remained unmatched. DNA of the CDR3: TGTGCCAGCAGTACGGGCAGGGGGCGTGAGCAGTACGTC. Protein product: CASSTGRGREQYV.

The chain has TRBV3-1 (or the pseudogene TRBV3-2) and TRBJ1-2; D unresolved. CDR3 length: 15 residues. Germline CDR1 LGHDT, CDR2 YNNKEL (reference sequence). The germline V and J ends were trimmed by 4 bases and 1 base, with 13 bases remaining between them. CDR3 protein: CASSPVRGSNYGYTF. In DNA, the CDR3 is TGTGCCAGCAGCCCCGTGCGAGGGAGTAACTATGGCTACACCTTC.

The chain uses TRBV7-3 and TRBJ2-1, with TRBD2 identical over 13 bases. This CDR3 has 16 residues. Per the germline V gene, CDR1 is SGHTA and CDR2 is FQGTGA. V was clipped by 5 bases and J by 6 bases; unmatched bases: 7. CDR3 in amino acids: CASSRGLAGEGNEQFF. Here the CDR3 DNA reads TGTGCCAGCAGCCGCGGACTAGCGGGAGAGGGCAATGAGCAGTTCTTC.

The chain combines TRBV18 with TRBJ1-5; 9 positions agree with TRBD1. This CDR3 spans 15 amino acids. The J segment lost 5 bases and the V segment lost 5 bases, leaving 7 bases of the junction unmatched. The germline CDR1 and CDR2 sequences are KGHSH and LQKENI. CDR3 residues: CASSSGTGRDQPQHF. The CDR3 region has the DNA TGTGCCAGCTCATCAGGGACAGGGAGAGATCAGCCCCAGCATTTT.

The chain combines TRBV30 with TRBJ1-1; weak D call: TRBD1 (6 bases). Trimming cost V 2 bases and J 3 bases, with 13 bases left between them. CDR3 length: 14 residues. CDR1 and CDR2 (germline): GTSNPN, SVGIG (reference sequence). The CDR3 sequence is CAWSLGGGDTEAFF. In DNA form, the CDR3 reads TGTGCCTGGAGTTTGGGAGGGGGGGACACTGAAGCTTTCTTT.

CDR3 nucleotides: TGCGCCAGCAGTCAGGGTAAAGCGGCCGAGTACCAAGAGACCCAGTACTTC. It yields the protein CASSQGKAAEYQETQYF. The rearrangement uses TRBV23-1 and TRBJ2-5; TRBD2 is a possible D gene (5 bases). TRBV23-1 is sorted into the ORF group, with uncertain function. The CDR3 runs to 17 residues. V lost 3 bases, J lost 0 bases, and 17 bases lay in between.

The gene calls are TRBV27 and TRBJ2-7, with 9 nucleotides matching TRBD2. The germline gives CDR1 MNHEY, CDR2 SMNVEV (reference sequence). V was clipped by 6 bases and J by 5 bases; unmatched bases: 23. The CDR3 contains 19 residues. The CDR3 region has the DNA TGTGCCAGCAGACGCCCCTTGGCGGGAGGGTCTCTCAAGGTCGACGAGCAGTACTTC. This codes for CASRRPLAGGSLKVDEQYF.

The gene calls are TRBV6-1 and TRBJ2-2; D is possibly TRBD1 (6 bases). V lost 2 bases to trimming and J lost 2 bases, with 9 bases between them. The CDR3 contains 15 residues. Germline V gene sequence: CDR1 MNHNS, CDR2 SASEGT. The CDR3 spells CASSEWTANTGELFF. The DNA for the CDR3 is TGTGCCAGCAGTGAATGGACAGCCAACACCGGGGAGCTGTTTTTT.

The chain is built from TRBV5-1 and TRBJ1-2; a possible D gene is TRBD1 (5 bases). Trimming removed 0 bases from V and 0 bases from J, with 12 bases in between. This CDR3 is built from 16 residues. Germline V gene sequence: CDR1 SGHRS, CDR2 YFSETQ. CDR3 amino acids: CASSLAPTDANYGYTF. The CDR3 DNA reads as TGCGCCAGCAGCTTGGCGCCGACAGATGCTAACTATGGCTACACCTTC.

This clone was observed a few times. The same CDR3 can be traced to other DNA sequences in this sample. This chain joins TRBV18 and TRBJ1-1, with 9 nucleotides matching TRBD1. Trimming cost V 3 bases and J 4 bases; bases outside gene matches: 0. The CDR3 has 13 residues. Germline V gene sequence: CDR1 KGHSH, CDR2 LQKENI. CDR3 in DNA: TGTGCCAGCTCACCGGGACAGGGCACTGAAGCTTTCTTT. It encodes CASSPGQGTEAFF.

This sequence joins TRBV24-1 and TRBJ1-2; 7 positions agree with TRBD1. J was trimmed by 2 bases and V by 3 bases; bases with no gene match: 2. From germline, CDR1 is KGHDR and CDR2 SFDVKD. This CDR3 is 14 amino acids long. The CDR3 loop is CATSDTGENYGYTF. The CDR3 region has the DNA TGTGCCACCAGTGATACAGGGGAAAACTATGGCTACACCTTC.

In the case of this clone: Germline and junction disagree at one end, which may indicate a read error. The chain links TRBV7-7 to TRBJ1-1, with D possibly TRBD1 on 5 matching bases. CDR1 SSHAT and CDR2 FNYEAQ come from the germline V gene (reference sequence). The CDR3 has 13 residues. The CDR3 protein is CASSVRDNTEAFF. Written as DNA, the CDR3 is TGTGCTAGCAGCGTCAGGGATAACACTGAAGCTTTCTTT.

A note on this clone: The sample carries other DNA sequences with the same CDR3. The rearrangement joins TRBV28 to TRBJ1-5, with unresolved D. The germline V and J ends were trimmed by 3 bases and 7 bases, with 13 bases remaining between them. The CDR3 loop spans 14 amino acids. Germline CDR1 and CDR2: MDHEN and SYDVKM. The CDR3 DNA follows: TGTGCCAGCAGTTTCGGCGCAGGAAAGCAGCCCCAGCATTTT. It yields the protein CASSFGAGKQPQHF.

The rearrangement uses TRBV5-1 and TRBJ1-3, with D possibly being TRBD1 (5 bases). The V end lost 4 bases, the J end lost 1 base, and 9 bases lay between the germline ends. Germline V gene sequence: CDR1 SGHRS, CDR2 YFSETQ. The CDR3 totals 14 residues. CDR3 residues: CASSLQDSGNTIYF. In DNA form, the CDR3 reads TGCGCCAGCAGCCTACAGGATTCTGGAAACACCATATATTTT.

The rearrangement links TRBV12-5 to TRBJ1-3; tentative D call: TRBD1 (6 bases). The germline V gene has CDR1 LGHNT and CDR2 FRNRAP. The CDR3 is 19 residues long. With 0 bases removed from V and 4 bases from J, the gap between germline ends came to 22 bases. The CDR3 is CASGLVIGPGNRVGNTIYF. CDR3 nucleotides: TGTGCTAGTGGTTTGGTAATCGGCCCAGGGAACAGGGTAGGAAACACCATATATTTT.

This clone was found once. This chain connects TRBV18 to TRBJ2-2; D unclear. The germline V gene encodes CDR1 KGHSH and CDR2 LQKENI. Between the trimmed V and J ends, which lost 0 bases and 9 bases, there was a span of 5 bases. The CDR3 totals 12 residues. Here the CDR3 reads CASSPPGRELFF. CDR3 sequence (DNA): TGTGCCAGCTCACCACCGGGCAGGGAGCTGTTTTTT.

V and J are TRBV9 and TRBJ2-7, with TRBD2 identical over 8 bases. With V trimmed by 0 bases and J by 2 bases, 4 bases remained unmatched. The CDR3 contains 15 residues. CDR1 and CDR2 from the germline V gene are SGDLS and YYNGEE. CDR3 DNA: TGTGCCAGCAGCGTAGGAGCTAGCGGGCCCTACGAGCAGTACTTC. It yields the protein CASSVGASGPYEQYF.

This CDR3 reads CASRLTGGNSPLHF. The DNA for the CDR3 is TGTGCCAGCAGACTGACAGGGGGGAATTCACCCCTCCACTTT. The V gene is TRBV2, the J gene TRBJ1-6; 9 bases fit TRBD1. This CDR3 comprises 14 residues. Germline loops: CDR1 SNHLY, CDR2 FYNNEI. The J segment lost 7 bases and the V segment lost 6 bases, leaving 4 bases of the junction unmatched. Complete variable domain (other parts from reference TRBV2 and TRBJ1-6): EPEVTQTPSHQVTQMGQEVILRCVPISNHLYFYWYRQILGQKVEFLVSFYNNEISEKSEIFDDQFSVERPDGSNFTLKIRSTKLEDSAMYFCASRLTGGNSPLHFGNGTRLTVT.

This sequence joins TRBV27 and TRBJ2-7, with a tentative D call TRBD2 (5 bases). The CDR3 is 13 residues long. Trimming cost V 5 bases and J 7 bases, with 15 bases left between them. Germline CDR1 reads MNHEY; CDR2 reads SMNVEV (reference sequence). The CDR3: CASSPTPRGEQYF. The CDR3 DNA reads as TGTGCCAGCAGTCCTACCCCTCGCGGGGAGCAGTACTTC.

This clone has only one observation. The gene calls are TRBV5-1 and TRBJ2-1, with 7 bases fitting TRBD2. Germline lookup yields CDR1 SGHRS and CDR2 YFSETQ. J lost 4 bases, V lost 0 bases, and 4 bases had no gene match. The CDR3 is 15 residues long. The CDR3: CASSLGAGVYNEQFF. The CDR3 DNA reads as TGCGCCAGCAGCTTGGGTGCGGGGGTATACAATGAGCAGTTCTTC.

The V call is TRBV11-2, the J call TRBJ2-7; 12 bases align to TRBD2. J lost 11 bases, V lost 7 bases, and 6 bases had no gene match. The CDR3 contains 12 residues. Germline CDR1 reads SGHAT; CDR2 reads FQNNGV. CDR3 region: CASTPSGRAKYF. The CDR3 DNA reads as TGTGCCAGCACCCCTAGCGGGAGGGCTAAGTACTTC.

The chain combines TRBV7-2 with TRBJ1-3; 7 bases map to TRBD1. CDR1 is SGHTA, CDR2 FQGNSA, per germline. Trimming at V came to 4 bases and at J to 4 bases, leaving 7 bases not matched to a gene. This CDR3 spans 15 amino acids. Written as DNA, the CDR3 is TGTGCCAGCAGCTCAAGACAGGGAGCAGGAAACACCATATATTTT. Residues: CASSSRQGAGNTIYF. Full variable domain (missing parts from reference TRBV7-2 and TRBJ1-3): GAGVSQSPSNKVTEKGKDVELRCDPISGHTALYWYRQSLGQGLEFLIYFQGNSAPDKSGLPSDRFSAERTGGSVSTLTIQRTQQEDSAVYLCASSSRQGAGNTIYFGEGSWLTVV.

This rearrangement joins TRBV5-6 to TRBJ2-2, with D maybe TRBD1 (5 bases). The germline V and J ends were trimmed by 0 bases and 7 bases, with 10 bases remaining between them. Germline assignment: CDR1 SGHDT and CDR2 YYEEEE. This CDR3 is 14 amino acids long. The CDR3 region has the DNA TGTGCCAGCAGCTTGGGCAGGGCAAACGGGGAGCTGTTTTTT. Its translation: CASSLGRANGELFF.